This T cell receptor (beta chain) was sequenced during a study of T cell changes during pregnancy in multiple sclerosis. Clones were read by immunoSEQ multiplex PCR, and TCRdb kept only the in-frame ones, dropping some. This table has approximately 60,000 clones, about 91% appearing once. The CDR3 extends over 15 amino acids. V shed 4 bases, J shed 4 bases, and the junction held 5 bases outside the gene matches. CDR1 is SGHRS and CDR2 is YFSETQ in the germline V gene. The sequence was obtained from a female donor with multiple sclerosis, enrolled in a pregnancy study. The chain combines TRBV5-1 with TRBJ2-3; 11 nucleotides agree with TRBD2. The sample in question was CD4+ T cells from peripheral blood mononuclear cells, obtained in the second trimester of pregnancy. In DNA form, the CDR3 reads TGCGCCAGCAGCGGTAGCGGGAGGGGTGCAGATACGCAGTATTTT. It yields the protein CASSGSGRGADTQYF.